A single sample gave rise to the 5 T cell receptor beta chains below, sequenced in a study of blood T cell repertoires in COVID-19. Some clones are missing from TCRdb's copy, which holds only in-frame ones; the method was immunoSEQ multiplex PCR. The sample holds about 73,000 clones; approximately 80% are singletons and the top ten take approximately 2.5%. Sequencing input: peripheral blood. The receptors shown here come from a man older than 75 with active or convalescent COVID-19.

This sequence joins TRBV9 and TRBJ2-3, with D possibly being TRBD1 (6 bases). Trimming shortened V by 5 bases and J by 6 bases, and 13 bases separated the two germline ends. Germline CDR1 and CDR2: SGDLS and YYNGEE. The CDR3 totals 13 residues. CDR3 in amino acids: CASSSGVLDTQYF. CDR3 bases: TGTGCCAGCAGTTCAGGGGTGCTTGATACGCAGTATTTT.

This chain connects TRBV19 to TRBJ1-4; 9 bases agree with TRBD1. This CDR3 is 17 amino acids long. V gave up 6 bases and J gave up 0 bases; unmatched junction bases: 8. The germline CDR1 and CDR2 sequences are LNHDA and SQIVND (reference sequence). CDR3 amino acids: CASSHRGRGATNEKLFF. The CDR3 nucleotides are TGTGCCAGTAGCCACAGGGGGCGCGGAGCAACTAATGAAAAACTGTTTTTT. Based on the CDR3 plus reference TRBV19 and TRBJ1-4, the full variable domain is DGGITQSPKYLFRKEGQNVTLSCEQNLNHDAMYWYRQDPGQGLRLIYYSQIVNDFQKGDIAEGYSVSREKKESFPLTVTSAQKNPTAFYLCASSHRGRGATNEKLFFGSGTQLSVL.

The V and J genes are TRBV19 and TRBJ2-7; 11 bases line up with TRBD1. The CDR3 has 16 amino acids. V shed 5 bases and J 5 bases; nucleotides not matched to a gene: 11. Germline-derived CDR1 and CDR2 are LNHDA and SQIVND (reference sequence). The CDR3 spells CASSPRTGGIINEQYF. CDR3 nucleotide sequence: TGTGCCAGTAGTCCGAGGACAGGGGGCATCATCAACGAGCAGTACTTC.

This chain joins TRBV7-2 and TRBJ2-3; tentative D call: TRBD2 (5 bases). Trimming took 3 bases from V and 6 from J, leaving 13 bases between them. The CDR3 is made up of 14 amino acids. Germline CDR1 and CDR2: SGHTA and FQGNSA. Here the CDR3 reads CASSFTGMSDTQYF. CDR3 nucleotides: TGTGCCAGCAGCTTCACCGGGATGTCGGATACGCAGTATTTT.

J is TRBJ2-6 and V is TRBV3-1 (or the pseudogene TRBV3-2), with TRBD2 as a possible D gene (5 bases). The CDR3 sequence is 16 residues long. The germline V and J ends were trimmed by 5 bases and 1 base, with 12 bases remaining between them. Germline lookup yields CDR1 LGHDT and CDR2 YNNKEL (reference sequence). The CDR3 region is CASSKPWRSGANVLTF. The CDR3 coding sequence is TGTGCCAGCAGCAAACCCTGGAGGTCTGGGGCCAACGTCCTGACTTTC.